The 21 T cell receptor beta chains listed next were all sequenced from one sample in a study of blood T cell repertoires in COVID-19. Clones were read by immunoSEQ multiplex PCR, and TCRdb kept only the in-frame ones, dropping some. The sample gives approximately 670,000 clones, over 80% of which show up once; 0.2% to 0.3% is in the top ten. The sequencing input was peripheral blood. The receptors come from a woman aged 18-35 years with acute or convalescent COVID-19.

V gene TRBV13 combines with J gene TRBJ2-5; D may be TRBD2 (6 bases). This CDR3 region has 15 residues. Trimming removed 5 bases from V and 5 bases from J, with 18 bases in between. Germline V lookup: CDR1 PRHDT, CDR2 FYEKMQ (reference sequence). Here the CDR3 reads CASSTMGGGFETQYF. The CDR3 nucleotides are TGTGCCAGCAGCACCATGGGGGGTGGGTTCGAGACCCAGTACTTC. Full variable domain (missing parts from reference TRBV13 and TRBJ2-5): AAGVIQSPRHLIKEKRETATLKCYPIPRHDTVYWYQQGPGQDPQFLISFYEKMQSDKGSIPDRFSAQQFSDYHSELNMSSLELGDSALYFCASSTMGGGFETQYFGPGTRLLVL.

This clone was detected once. CDR3 sequence: CASSHRWGGDYGYTF. For the CDR3, the DNA is TGCGCCAGCAGCCACCGATGGGGGGGAGACTATGGCTACACCTTC. The rearrangement links TRBV4-3 to TRBJ1-2; tentative D call: TRBD1 (5 bases). In germline, CDR1 is LGHNA, CDR2 YSLEER. Deletions cut 3 bases from V and 3 bases from J, with 14 bases between. The CDR3 runs 15 residues.

This clone was found once. The same CDR3 can be traced to other DNA sequences in this sample. J is TRBJ2-2 and V is TRBV6-5; D gene unclear. The ends were cut back, 3 bases at V and 5 bases at J, with 4 bases in the middle. Germline V lookup: CDR1 MNHEY, CDR2 SVGAGI. The CDR3 spans 12 residues. The DNA of the CDR3 is TGTGCCAGCAGTTATTTAACCGGGGAGCTGTTTTTT. This translates into CASSYLTGELFF.

This clone was detected once. The junction does not match germline at one end; this may be a read error. The chain has TRBV25-1 and TRBJ2-1, with 8 bases aligning to TRBD2. The CDR3 runs to 13 residues. CDR1 is MGHDK and CDR2 is SYGVNS in the germline V gene. Here the CDR3 reads CASTTSSGTSRLF. The CDR3 region has the DNA TGTGCCAGCACTACTTCCTCCGGGACTAGTAGGCTCTTC.

This sequence joins TRBV27 and TRBJ1-5, with 10 bases aligning to TRBD1. Germline CDR1 reads MNHEY; CDR2 reads SMNVEV (reference sequence). The ends lost 6 bases at V and 12 bases at J; junction bases unmatched: 17. The CDR3 is made up of 16 amino acids. CDR3 coding DNA: TGTGCCAGCAGACCCTCACTCCGGGACAGGGGAAGATACCAGCATTTT. Translated: CASRPSLRDRGRYQHF.

The chain employs TRBV6-5 and TRBJ1-4, with 7 bases lining up with TRBD1. Germline V CDR1 and CDR2: MNHEY, SVGAGI. CDR3 size: 15 residues. The V gene end was trimmed by 0 bases and the J gene end by 6 bases; junction bases not matched to a gene: 4. The CDR3 region has the DNA TGTGCCAGCAGTTACTCGAGACAGGGATATGAAAAACTGTTTTTT. Residues: CASSYSRQGYEKLFF.

The genes are TRBV3-1 (or the pseudogene TRBV3-2) and TRBJ1-1; TRBD1 matches at 7 bases. The V gene end was trimmed by 1 base and the J gene end by 1 base; junction bases not matched to a gene: 6. The germline gives CDR1 LGHDT, CDR2 YNNKEL (reference sequence). The CDR3 is 16 amino acids. CDR3 amino acids: CASSQVMGDRNTEAFF. The DNA for the CDR3 is TGTGCCAGCAGCCAAGTAATGGGGGACAGGAACACTGAAGCTTTCTTT.

This sequence joins TRBV2 and TRBJ1-1; no reliable D call. V lost 7 bases, J lost 11 bases, and 23 bases lay in between. CDR1 is SNHLY, CDR2 FYNNEI, per germline. The CDR3 contains 14 residues. CDR3 residues: CASTPTNSVLRAFF. As DNA, the CDR3 is TGTGCCAGCACCCCGACAAATAGCGTCCTGAGGGCTTTCTTT.

The rearrangement uses TRBV10-3 and TRBJ2-1; the match to TRBD1 covers 9 bases. The CDR3 consists of 13 residues. Trimming at V came to 11 bases and at J to 6 bases, leaving 8 bases not matched to a gene. In germline, CDR1 is ENHRY, CDR2 SYGVKD. CDR3: CAHRDRDSNEQFF. In DNA, the CDR3 is TGTGCCCACCGGGACAGGGATTCCAATGAGCAGTTCTTC.

V and J are TRBV7-8 and TRBJ2-5; D gene unclear. V lost 1 base, J lost 8 bases, and 11 bases lay in between. Germline V CDR1 and CDR2: SGHVS, FQNEAQ. The CDR3 runs 13 residues. The CDR3 region has the DNA TGTGCCAGCAGCTTAGGGGCGAGTGGCACCCAGTACTTC. Protein: CASSLGASGTQYF.

The sample holds many counts of this clone. This sequence joins TRBV5-1 and TRBJ1-4; D might be TRBD1 (5 bases). This CDR3 is 14 amino acids long. From germline, CDR1 is SGHRS and CDR2 YFSETQ. The V end was cut by 2 bases, the J end by 8 bases, with 13 bases between. As DNA, the CDR3 is TGCGCCAGCAGCTTAGGACGGGAGGGGGAAAAACTGTTTTTT. This codes for CASSLGREGEKLFF.

The chain carries TRBV18 and TRBJ2-3; possibly TRBD1 or TRBD2 for D (6 bases each). The germline V gene has CDR1 KGHSH and CDR2 LQKENI. The CDR3 has 17 amino acids. The germline V and J ends were trimmed by 6 bases and 2 bases, with 21 bases remaining between them. The CDR3 bases are TGTGCCAGCTCGCCAGGGGAGGCTCTCCCAATCACAGATACGCAGTATTTT. This sequence encodes CASSPGEALPITDTQYF.

V usage is TRBV7-9 and J usage is TRBJ1-2, with D uncertain. Germline V gives CDR1 SEHNR, CDR2 FQNEAQ (reference sequence). The CDR3 is 13 residues long. V was shortened by 5 bases and J by 6 bases, with 13 bases between the two germline ends. The CDR3 DNA reads TGTGCCAGCAGCCAAATCCAGTTGGATGGCTACACCTTC. Translation: CASSQIQLDGYTF.

The chain combines TRBV30 with TRBJ2-2; no firm D call. This CDR3 is built from 16 residues. Germline CDR1 and CDR2: GTSNPN and SVGIG (reference sequence). Trimming shortened V by 0 bases and J by 0 bases, and 11 bases separated the two germline ends. CDR3 sequence (DNA): TGTGCCTGGAGTGTTGGGCCTTACACGAACACCGGGGAGCTGTTTTTT. Its protein product is CAWSVGPYTNTGELFF.

V and J are TRBV2 and TRBJ2-2; D might be TRBD2 (5 bases). From germline, CDR1 is SNHLY and CDR2 FYNNEI. The CDR3 contains 15 residues. The V and J ends lost 10 bases and 1 base respectively, with 16 bases between them. The CDR3 is CATTRGILNTGELFF. In DNA form, the CDR3 reads TGTGCCACTACCAGAGGGATTTTGAACACCGGGGAGCTGTTTTTT.

This chain links TRBV2 with TRBJ1-2; perhaps TRBD1 as D (5 bases). The V end lost 2 bases, the J end lost 8 bases, and 9 bases lay between the germline ends. The CDR3 runs 12 residues. Looked up from germline, CDR1 is SNHLY and CDR2 is FYNNEI. CDR3: CASSEQGVGYTF. The CDR3 nucleotides read TGTGCCAGCAGTGAACAGGGCGTAGGCTACACCTTC.

The V gene is TRBV2, the J gene TRBJ1-3, with TRBD1 matching over 11 bases. This CDR3 has 14 residues. The V gene's germline CDR1 is SNHLY and CDR2 FYNNEI. Unmatched junction bases numbered 0, after V lost 6 bases and J lost 2 bases. The CDR3 reads CASRDRGPGNTIYF. CDR3 DNA sequence: TGTGCCAGCAGGGACAGGGGGCCTGGAAACACCATATATTTT.

The rearrangement uses TRBV5-5 and TRBJ1-1; D perhaps matches TRBD1 (6 bases). Deletions cut 1 base from V and 4 bases from J, with 11 bases between. This CDR3 contains 14 residues. From germline, CDR1 is SGHKS and CDR2 YYEKEE (reference sequence). Here the CDR3 DNA reads TGTGCCAGCAGCTTGATCATAGGGGGCACTGAAGCTTTCTTT. Its translation is CASSLIIGGTEAFF.

The chain links TRBV10-3 to TRBJ1-1; the match to TRBD1 covers 7 bases. In germline, CDR1 is ENHRY, CDR2 SYGVKD. This CDR3 region has 13 residues. J lost 4 bases, V lost 7 bases, and 6 bases had no gene match. CDR3 nucleotides: TGTGCCATCAACGCAGGGGGGAGCACTGAAGCTTTCTTT. It is translated as CAINAGGSTEAFF.

This clone has a single count. J is TRBJ1-2 and V is TRBV7-9; unclear D gene. The CDR3 contains 11 residues. Trimming shortened V by 5 bases and J by 4 bases, and 5 bases separated the two germline ends. Germline CDR1 and CDR2: SEHNR and FQNEAQ (reference sequence). CDR3 residues: CASSLPYGYTF. CDR3 in DNA: TGTGCCAGCAGCCTCCCCTATGGCTACACCTTC.

V and J are TRBV5-5 and TRBJ1-2; 8 bases align to TRBD1. The V and J ends lost 0 bases and 4 bases, in that order; junction bases with no gene match: 5. CDR3 length: 15 residues. Germline lookup yields CDR1 SGHKS and CDR2 YYEKEE (reference sequence). The CDR3 region is CASSLADRGPYGYTF. The CDR3 DNA sequence: TGTGCCAGCAGCTTGGCCGACAGGGGCCCCTATGGCTACACCTTC.